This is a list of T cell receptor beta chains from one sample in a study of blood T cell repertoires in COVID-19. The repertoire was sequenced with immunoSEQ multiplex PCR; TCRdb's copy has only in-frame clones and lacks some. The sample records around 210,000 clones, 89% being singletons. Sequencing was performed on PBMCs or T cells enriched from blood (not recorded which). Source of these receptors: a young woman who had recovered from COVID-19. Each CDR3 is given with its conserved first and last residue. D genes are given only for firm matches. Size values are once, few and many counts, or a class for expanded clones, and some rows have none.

DNA: TGTGCCAGCGGGTTACCCGGGACAGGAGGTCAGCCCCAGCATTTT; CDR3: CASGLPGTGGQPQHF; size: few; V: TRBV2; J: TRBJ1-5; D: TRBD1
DNA: TGTGCTAGTGGTTATAGTAACAATCAGCCCCAGCATTTT; CDR3: CASGYSNNQPQHF; size: -; V: TRBV12-5; J: TRBJ1-5; D: -
DNA: TGTGCCAGCAGCCCCGGGGAGATTAATGAAAAACTGTTTTTT; CDR3: CASSPGEINEKLFF; size: -; V: TRBV27; J: TRBJ1-4; D: -
DNA: TGTGCCATCAGTGAGCAGGGACAGGGGATTTCACCCCTCCACTTT; CDR3: CAISEQGQGISPLHF; size: -; V: TRBV10-3; J: TRBJ1-6; D: TRBD1
DNA: TGTGCCAGCAGCTTAGGAGGGCAATATGGCTACACCTTC; CDR3: CASSLGGQYGYTF; size: -; V: TRBV7-9; J: TRBJ1-2; D: -
DNA: TGTGCCACCAGTGTCGAGACAGGGTTGGGTGAAAAACTGTTTTTT; CDR3: CATSVETGLGEKLFF; size: -; V: TRBV24-1; J: TRBJ1-4; D: TRBD1
DNA: TGTGCCAGCAGCTTGGTCAGGGGAGACACTGAAGCTTTCTTT; CDR3: CASSLVRGDTEAFF; size: -; V: TRBV5-5; J: TRBJ1-1; D: -
DNA: TGTGCCAGCAGCTTAGGGGGACAGGGACTGTACAATGAGCAGTTCTTC; CDR3: CASSLGGQGLYNEQFF; size: many; V: TRBV11-3; J: TRBJ2-1; D: TRBD1
DNA: TGTGCCAGCAGCTTTACCACGGACTATGGCTACACCTTC; CDR3: CASSFTTDYGYTF; size: -; V: TRBV5-6; J: TRBJ1-2; D: -
DNA: TGTGCCATCAGAATATCCGGGACTAGCGGCACCGGGGAGCTGTTTTTT; CDR3: CAIRISGTSGTGELFF; size: -; V: TRBV10-3; J: TRBJ2-2; D: TRBD2
DNA: TGTGCCAGCAGTTTCGGACTGCTCATGAACACTGAAGCTTTCTTT; CDR3: CASSFGLLMNTEAFF; size: -; V: TRBV28; J: TRBJ1-1; D: -
DNA: TGTGCCAGCAGCGAGGGGGTCTTGACTGAAAAACTGTTTTTT; CDR3: CASSEGVLTEKLFF; size: -; V: TRBV9; J: TRBJ1-4; D: -
DNA: TGTGCCAGCAGCTCCAAAGTAGGGGACAGGGGAGAACAGAACACCGGGGAGCTGTTTTTT; CDR3: CASSSKVGDRGEQNTGELFF; size: -; V: TRBV13; J: TRBJ2-2; D: TRBD1
DNA: TGTGCCTGGAGTGAACAGGGGGCGAATGGCTACACCTTC; CDR3: CAWSEQGANGYTF; size: -; V: TRBV30; J: TRBJ1-2; D: TRBD1
DNA: TGTGCTAGTGGTTTGTACAGGGGGCAAAACGGGGAGCTGTTTTTT; CDR3: CASGLYRGQNGELFF; size: -; V: TRBV12-5; J: TRBJ2-2; D: TRBD1
DNA: TGTGCCAGCAGTCGAACCTTTCAGGGGGCAACTGAAGCTTTCTTT; CDR3: CASSRTFQGATEAFF; size: -; V: TRBV6-5; J: TRBJ1-1; D: TRBD1
DNA: TGTGCCAGCAGCTTAGGGACAGGGGGCGAGCAGTACTTC; CDR3: CASSLGTGGEQYF; size: once; V: TRBV7-9; J: TRBJ2-7; D: TRBD1
DNA: TGTGCAAGTCGCTTACCATCAGGGGACAGGGCTTGGGTAGCTTTCTTT; CDR3: CASRLPSGDRAWVAFF; size: -; V: TRBV12-2; J: TRBJ1-1; D: -
DNA: TGTGCCAGCAGTTTAAATCTGGACAGAGATAGCAATCAGCCCCAGCATTTT; CDR3: CASSLNLDRDSNQPQHF; size: -; V: TRBV28; J: TRBJ1-5; D: -